This TCR beta chain was obtained from a study of cytomegalovirus exposure and HLA in healthy donors. Study information: Unique TCR beta sequences numbering about 100 million came from 150 million to 200 million T cells in an earlier analysis. Study-wide results and limits: Available immune exposure information was restricted to CMV serostatus only. Later on, an analysis tied approximately 17,000 TCR beta sequences to HLA alleles at 0.05 false discovery rate.

The germline V gene encodes CDR1 SEHNR and CDR2 FQNEAQ (reference sequence). CDR3 length: 15 amino acids. Trimming cost V 0 bases and J 7 bases, with 13 bases left between them. This PCR relied on a set of 60 Vbeta primers and 13 Jbeta primers. Sequencing was performed with immunoSEQ multiplex PCR; in TCRdb, only in-frame clones are kept and a portion is missing. The sample shows about 110,000 clones, roughly 70% of them seen only once. In its sample, this clone was seen a few times. Its antigen remains unidentified. Material for sequencing was PBMCs. This sequence originates from a man between 40 and 49 years old in good health and CMV-seropositive. V and J are TRBV7-9 and TRBJ2-4; a possible D gene is TRBD2 (5 bases). In DNA, the CDR3 is TGTGCCAGCAGCTTAGCGGGAGTGGATTCGAACATTCAGTACTTC. It codes for CASSLAGVDSNIQYF.